This T cell receptor (beta chain) is drawn from a study of shared clonotypes between healthy human individuals. An even split of each subset's genomic DNA across several immunoSEQ plates was performed. Libraries were prepared by immunoSEQ multiplex PCR; TCRdb keeps only in-frame clonotypes and omits some of them. The sample lists some 2.1 million clones, 85% to 95% occurring once. This clone has only one observation. The CDR3 extends over 15 amino acids. CDR1 MGHRA and CDR2 YSYEKL come from the germline V gene. After removal of 1 base from V and 0 bases from J, the junction contained 1 base not matched to a gene. Terminally differentiated effector memory CD45RA+ cells were left out of the naive CD8 fraction, which was CD45RO-negative and positively selected for CCR7.

The receptor's source is a man between 18 and 35 years old in good health. The sequencing input was naive CD8+ T cells sorted from blood. The genes are TRBV4-1 and TRBJ1-1; TRBD1 matches at 8 bases. CDR3 region: CASSQAGGLNTEAFF. Written as DNA, the CDR3 is TGCGCCAGCAGCCAAGCAGGGGGCCTGAACACTGAAGCTTTCTTT.